This T cell receptor beta chain was sequenced during a study of patients and donors after allogeneic stem cell transplantation. One entry per CDR3 protein results from TCRdb running MiXCR on the RT-PCR reads. The table lists hundreds of thousands of distinct CDR3 sequences, roughly 17% of them singletons. V lost 1 base, J lost 1 base, and 10 bases lay in between. Germline loops: CDR1 SEHNR, CDR2 FQNEAQ (reference sequence). The CDR3 contains 15 residues. Ten or more counts support this clonotype. Sequenced material: blood, either unsorted or a sorted T cell fraction (not recorded which). This TCR derives from a human donor who was either an allogeneic HSCT recipient or a stem cell or donor lymphocyte infusion donor (not recorded which). It is not recorded whose cells these are; they may come from a transplant donor. The V call is TRBV7-9, the J call TRBJ1-1; D is ambiguous. CDR3 nucleotides: TGTGCCAGCAGCTTAGAGAGCAACCCGAACACTGAAGCTTTCTTT. Translated, it gives CASSLESNPNTEAFF.